This T cell receptor (beta chain) was recovered during a study of healthy donors' naive CD4 and CD8 T cells. Study-wide points: CDR3 charge plus V and J genes appeared to account for about 13% of CD4/CD8 variance. Naive CD4+ and CD8+ cells reportedly differed in usage of most V and J genes. Negatively charged CDR3s marked CD8+ lineage; positively charged CDR3s marked CD4+ lineage.

V lost 5 bases, J lost 3 bases, and 13 bases lay in between. The length of the CDR3 is 14 residues. Germline assignment: CDR1 LNHDA and CDR2 SQIVND (reference sequence). A linear amplification protocol produced the TCR libraries from roughly 0.5 ug of total RNA. As handled by the study authors: From four or five healthy donors, some 80,000 rearranged TCR alpha transcripts were sequenced. TCRdb called the reads again in MiXCR, with one record for every CDR3 protein. The V and J calls and clone size are TCRdb's, not the authors'. The sample lists 200,000 or so distinct CDR3 sequences, 65% to 80% occurring once. Concerning this clonotype: Its antigen is not known.

The chain carries TRBV19 and TRBJ1-1; D is perhaps TRBD1 (6 bases). Specimen: naive CD4+ and CD8+ T cells sorted from blood, pooled from several donors. The receptor's source is a pool of human donors in good health; the sample pools cells from several healthy donors. CDR3 loop: CASSPYREDTEAFF. DNA of the CDR3: TGTGCCAGTAGTCCCTACAGGGAGGACACTGAAGCTTTCTTT.